These T cell receptor beta chains were read from a single sample in a study of identical twins. Each CDR3 protein gets one entry after TCRdb re-called the 5' RACE reads with MiXCR. The repertoire holds nearly 900,000 distinct CDR3 sequences, 9% to 15% seen once, with roughly 1.6% in the top ten. This same sample was also taken into another study, of yellow fever vaccine responses in identical twins.

Sequenced sample: PBMCs. These receptors were collected from a woman aged 18-29 years in good health. Each CDR3 is given with its conserved first and last residue. D genes are given only for firm matches. Not every row has a clone size; where given, it reads once, few, many or a size class.

CDR3 length	D gene	clone size	V gene	J gene	CDR3 DNA	CDR3 protein
14	.	few	TRBV2	TRBJ1-4	TGTGCCAGCAGTGTTGGCCCGAATAATGAAAAACTGTTTTTT	CASSVGPNNEKLFF
13	.	many	TRBV28	TRBJ2-1	TGTGCCAGCAGTACGACGGAATACAATGAGCAGTTCTTC	CASSTTEYNEQFF
16	.	many	TRBV6-1	TRBJ2-3	TGTGCCAGCACCCCAAGCCCGGGTTGGGGCACAGATACGCAGTATTTT	CASTPSPGWGTDTQYF
16	TRBD2	few	TRBV27	TRBJ2-1	TGTGCCAGCAGTTTAGCTTTGGCTAGCGGAAACAATGAGCAGTTCTTC	CASSLALASGNNEQFF
17	TRBD1	.	TRBV27	TRBJ2-3	TGTGCCAGCAGTCGAACCAACAGGGGGCGCGGGGCAGATACGCAGTATTTT	CASSRTNRGRGADTQYF
15	TRBD2	.	TRBV12-3/TRBV12-4	TRBJ2-1	TGTGCCAGCAGTCACGGGGGGAAGTCCTACAATGAGCAGTTCTTC	CASSHGGKSYNEQFF
16	.	.	TRBV5-1	TRBJ1-4	TGCGCCAGCAGCCCGCAGGCCCTTTCAACTAATGAAAAACTGTTTTTT	CASSPQALSTNEKLFF
14	TRBD1	many	TRBV12-3/TRBV12-4	TRBJ2-1	TGTGCCAGCAGTTCCGGACAGGGATGGAATGAGCAGTTCTTC	CASSSGQGWNEQFF
15	TRBD1	.	TRBV20-1	TRBJ2-2	TGCAGTGCTAGAGAGACAGGGTTGCAATCCGGGGAGCTGTTTTTT	CSARETGLQSGELFF
17	.	.	TRBV7-3	TRBJ2-3	TGTGCCAGCAGCTTAATAGGCGCTACTGGAAACACAGATACGCAGTATTTT	CASSLIGATGNTDTQYF
14	.	.	TRBV3-1	TRBJ1-1	TGTGCCAGCAGCCCCAGACAGTTGAACACTGAAGCTTTCTTT	CASSPRQLNTEAFF
14	.	many	TRBV24-1	TRBJ1-5	TGTGCCACCAGTGGGACAGTAAGCAATCAGCCCCAGCATTTT	CATSGTVSNQPQHF
15	TRBD2	many	TRBV9	TRBJ2-5	TGTGCCAGCACCCAGACTAGCGGATACCAAGAGACCCAGTACTTC	CASTQTSGYQETQYF
15	TRBD1	.	TRBV7-2	TRBJ2-5	TGTGCCAGCAGCTATAGACAGGGATATGCGGAGACCCAGTACTTC	CASSYRQGYAETQYF
15	.	.	TRBV28	TRBJ2-1	TGTGCCAGCAGTTTAGTTTTTGCGGACTACAATGAGCAGTTCTTC	CASSLVFADYNEQFF
13	.	.	TRBV20-1	TRBJ2-7	TGCAGTGCTAGAGATATAGGGCCCTACGAGCAGTACTTC	CSARDIGPYEQYF
14	.	.	TRBV11-2	TRBJ2-2	TGTGCCAGCAACCCGATCGGGGCCACCGGGGAGCTGTTTTTT	CASNPIGATGELFF
12	.	few	TRBV5-1	TRBJ1-2	TGCGCCAGCAGCCCCGGCGAGTTAGGCTACACCTTC	CASSPGELGYTF
14	.	many	TRBV5-1	TRBJ2-7	TGCGCCAGCAGCTTGGAACCACAGTCCTACGAGCAGTACTTC	CASSLEPQSYEQYF
14	TRBD1	.	TRBV7-9	TRBJ2-2	TGTGCCAGCGAGGGACAGGTTGGAGCCGGGGAGCTGTTTTTT	CASEGQVGAGELFF
13	.	many	TRBV15	TRBJ2-5	TGTGCCACCAGCAGGTGGGCTCTAGAGACCCAGTACTTC	CATSRWALETQYF
18	TRBD1	few	TRBV6-5	TRBJ2-7	TGTGCCAGCAGTTACTCGAGGGGCAGGGGGAAAGATTGGGACGAGCAGTACTTC	CASSYSRGRGKDWDEQYF
18	.	few	TRBV4-2	TRBJ1-2	TGTGCCAGCAGCCAAGATTTGATTACCCCATACGCTAACTATGGCTACACCTTC	CASSQDLITPYANYGYTF
15	TRBD2	few	TRBV18	TRBJ2-7	TGTGCCAGCTCACCCGACGGGAGGGTTTCCTACGAGCAGTACTTC	CASSPDGRVSYEQYF
16	.	few	TRBV11-2	TRBJ1-1	TGTGCCAGCAGCTTAGATACCGCACCTGGGGACACTGAAGCTTTCTTT	CASSLDTAPGDTEAFF
14	.	few	TRBV3-1	TRBJ1-1	TGTGCCAGCAGCCAAAGGACGAAGAACACTGAAGCTTTCTTT	CASSQRTKNTEAFF
14	TRBD1	many	TRBV6-2/TRBV6-3	TRBJ2-5	TGTGCCAGCAGTTCACAGGGGCTAGAAGAGACCCAGTACTTC	CASSSQGLEETQYF
14	.	few	TRBV2	TRBJ1-6	TGTGCCAGCAGTGGGGGGGTAATGAGTTCACCCCTCCACTTT	CASSGGVMSSPLHF
15	TRBD2	.	TRBV20-1	TRBJ2-3	TGCTGTGCTAGTCTGGGGGGGACGCGCACAGATACGCAGTATTTT	CCASLGGTRTDTQYF
13	TRBD2	few	TRBV10-3	TRBJ2-5	TGTGCCATCTCTAGCGGGAAGCCGGAGACCCAGTACTTC	CAISSGKPETQYF
13	TRBD2	few	TRBV24-1	TRBJ2-1	TGTGCCACCAGTGAGGGACTAGCGGGAGAGCAGTTCTTC	CATSEGLAGEQFF
15	TRBD2	few	TRBV27	TRBJ2-1	TGTGCCAGCAGTTTATTCGGGAGGGTTTACAATGAGCAGTTCTTC	CASSLFGRVYNEQFF
15	.	few	TRBV5-5	TRBJ2-2	TGTGCCAGCAGCTTGATCGCCGGAGGTTCCGGGGAGCTGTTTTTT	CASSLIAGGSGELFF
14	.	.	TRBV5-6	TRBJ1-1	TGTGCCAGCAGCTTTGACAGCATGAACACTGAAGCTTTCTTT	CASSFDSMNTEAFF
16	TRBD2	once	TRBV10-3	TRBJ2-3	TGTGCCATCAGTGAGTCGGAGCGGGGGGGCACAGATACGCAGTATTTT	CAISESERGGTDTQYF
14	TRBD2	.	TRBV19	TRBJ2-1	TGTGCCAGTAGTATTAAGCGGGAGGCCAATGAGCAGTTCTTC	CASSIKREANEQFF
15	.	many	TRBV13	TRBJ2-7	TGTGCCAGCAGCTTATTCGGGGACATAACCTACGAGCAGTACTTC	CASSLFGDITYEQYF
14	.	many	TRBV12-3/TRBV12-4	TRBJ1-1	TGTGCCAGCATTAAGGGGTTGGCGAACACTGAAGCTTTCTTT	CASIKGLANTEAFF
15	TRBD2	few	TRBV7-3	TRBJ2-1	TGTGCCAGCAGCCTAGCGGCAAATCTATACAATGAGCAGTTCTTC	CASSLAANLYNEQFF
13	.	few	TRBV2	TRBJ2-3	TGTGCCAGCACAGGGTTTAGCACAGATACGCAGTATTTT	CASTGFSTDTQYF
15	TRBD2	few	TRBV10-3	TRBJ2-2	TGTGCCATCAGCCCGCGGGAGCAGAACACCGGGGAGCTGTTTTTT	CAISPREQNTGELFF
11	.	.	TRBV20-1	TRBJ2-5	TGCAGTGGGACGACTACGGAGACCCAGTACTTC	CSGTTTETQYF
14	.	.	TRBV2	TRBJ2-7	TGTGCCACACAACGGAGGGTTAGCTCCTACGAGCAGTACTTC	CATQRRVSSYEQYF
20	TRBD2	.	TRBV28	TRBJ2-3	TGTGCCAGGAGCCCCTGGACCAGCGGGGAAGACTATAATAGCACAGATACGCAGTATTTT	CARSPWTSGEDYNSTDTQYF
14	.	.	TRBV10-2	TRBJ1-1	TGCGCCAGCAGTGAAGGGAAGATGAACACTGAAGCTTTCTTT	CASSEGKMNTEAFF
14	.	few	TRBV4-2	TRBJ2-1	TGTGCCAGCAGCCAAGGGGAACAGCTCAATGAGCAGTTCTTC	CASSQGEQLNEQFF
17	.	few	TRBV28	TRBJ2-3	TGTGCCAGCTGCCTTGCTCCGGGACTCCCGGAGGGGGATACGCAGTATTTT	CASCLAPGLPEGDTQYF
16	TRBD2	.	TRBV10-3	TRBJ2-1	TGTGCCGTATGGAACCCAAGCGGGGGGGATTACAATGAGCAGTTCTTC	CAVWNPSGGDYNEQFF
13	.	few	TRBV10-3	TRBJ2-7	TGTGCCATCAGAGGGACTTCCTTAGGCGAGCAGTACTTC	CAIRGTSLGEQYF
14	TRBD1	few	TRBV3-1	TRBJ1-1	TGTGCCAGCAGCTACCAGGGGGGAGTGACTGAAGCTTTCTTT	CASSYQGGVTEAFF
12	.	.	TRBV24-1	TRBJ2-5	TGTGCCACCAGTGATCAGGGGGAGACCCAGTACTTC	CATSDQGETQYF
16	TRBD1	.	TRBV5-1	TRBJ1-5	TGCGCCAGCAGCTTGGCCCGACAGGGTCTGATTCAGCCCCAGCATTTT	CASSLARQGLIQPQHF
15	.	few	TRBV9	TRBJ2-3	TGTGCCAGCAGCGCTGGCGAGACAGGAGCGCATACGCAGTATTTT	CASSAGETGAHTQYF
13	TRBD1	.	TRBV12-3/TRBV12-4	TRBJ1-1	TGTGCCAGCTGGGGACAGGAGCTGACTGAAGCTTTCTTT	CASWGQELTEAFF
13	.	.	TRBV12-3/TRBV12-4	TRBJ1-1	TGTGCCACCTCGTTGGGCCTGAACACTGAAGCTTTCTTT	CATSLGLNTEAFF